The clone carrying this T cell receptor beta chain was counted only a few times. Its antigen is not known. This entry comes from a study of T cells after yellow fever vaccination. Study-wide findings and caveats: Overall, a small share of clonotypes was seen in both CD4 and CD8 compartments. Weaker overall was a secondary response that nonetheless peaked faster, on day 5 versus 15. Primary-vaccination clones mostly resurfaced post-booster (96% CD4, 85% to 90% CD8).

V trimming: 6 bases; J trimming: 6 bases; junction bases outside the gene matches: 8. The CDR3 extends over 16 amino acids. CDR1 is MNHEY and CDR2 is SMNVEV in the germline V gene (reference sequence). A 5'RACE template-switching step, the method used to make TCR cDNA, added a universal primer site and UMIs. TCRdb independently ran MiXCR on the 5' RACE reads; one entry per CDR3 protein. Here the sample spans roughly 170,000 distinct CDR3 sequences, around 9.7% being singletons. The TCR sequence derives from a man aged 18 to 29 who received the YFV17D yellow fever vaccine. The V gene is TRBV27, the J gene TRBJ2-2; 12 bases are shared with TRBD2. The sequencing here drew on CD8+ T cells sorted from PBMCs, taken 45 days after the yellow fever booster vaccination. In DNA form, the CDR3 reads TGTGCCAGCAGCTTCCTAGCGGGGGGGACCTCCGGGGAGCTGTTTTTT. Translating gives CASSFLAGGTSGELFF.